This T cell receptor (beta chain) derives from a study of graft-versus-host responses after intestinal transplantation. Remarks on this clone: What it binds is unknown.

The V end lost 4 bases, the J end lost 4 bases, and 11 bases lay between the germline ends. CDR1 is SGHDT and CDR2 is YYEEEE in the germline V gene. CDR3 length equals 13 residues. The method was immunoSEQ multiplex PCR; TCRdb's version includes in-frame clones alone and lacks a portion of them. Seen here are 65,000 to 90,000 clones, around 92% observed once, and the top ten hold approximately 0.4%. This TCR was recovered from a human donor who was the organ donor for an intestinal transplant. V usage is TRBV5-6 and J usage is TRBJ1-2, with D uncertain. The specimen comprised unstimulated CD8+ T cells sorted from spleen or lymph node cells, sampled before transplant. As DNA, the CDR3 is TGTGCCAGCAGCCTCTGGGGAGGCTATGGCTACACCTTC. Translating it yields CASSLWGGYGYTF.